This is a list of T cell receptor beta chains from one sample in a study of cytomegalovirus exposure and HLA in healthy donors. Measured with immunoSEQ multiplex PCR; TCRdb has only the in-frame clones, and not every one. Its clone listing holds around 100,000 clones. Sequenced sample: PBMCs. The receptors were gathered from a middle-aged man in good health and CMV-seronegative. The CDR3 runs from the conserved cysteine through the conserved F or W. The D gene is left open where the match is weak. For some rows the clone size is stated as once, few or many, or as a class when expanded; others skip it.

d_call j_call v_call clone_size cdr3_length cdr3_aa cdr3_nt
. TRBJ2-7 TRBV11-3 . 13 CASSFRGEHEQYF TGTGCCAGCAGCTTCAGGGGAGAACACGAGCAGTACTTC
. TRBJ1-1 TRBV20-1 . 11 CSARAYTEAFF TGCAGTGCTAGAGCTTACACTGAAGCTTTCTTT
. TRBJ1-5 TRBV19 . 15 CASSIWGGSNQPQHF TGTGCCAGTAGTATTTGGGGGGGCAGCAATCAGCCCCAGCATTTT
. TRBJ2-7 TRBV27 . 13 CASSFTGTYEQYF TGTGCCAGCAGTTTCACGGGAACCTACGAGCAGTACTTC
. TRBJ2-5 TRBV6-6 . 14 CASKEGGLEETQYF TGTGCCAGCAAGGAGGGAGGTTTGGAAGAGACCCAGTACTTC
. TRBJ1-1 TRBV4-3 . 15 CASSQAVSMNTEAFF TGCGCCAGCAGCCAAGCTGTGAGTATGAACACTGAAGCTTTCTTT
TRBD1 TRBJ2-5 TRBV18 medium-sized 14 CASSLQGAAETQYF TGTGCCAGCTCACTACAGGGGGCGGCGGAGACCCAGTACTTC
TRBD1 TRBJ1-1 TRBV11-2 . 16 CASSMTGANWDTEAFF TGTGCCAGCAGCATGACAGGGGCCAATTGGGACACTGAAGCTTTCTTT
. TRBJ2-5 TRBV19 . 14 CASSPRGVQETQYF TGTGCCAGTAGCCCCAGGGGGGTACAAGAGACCCAGTACTTC
. TRBJ2-1 TRBV4-1 . 15 CASSPWRDLANEQFF TGCGCCAGCAGCCCCTGGAGGGACCTCGCGAATGAGCAGTTCTTC
. TRBJ2-7 TRBV19 . 14 CASSRGGSLGEQYF TGTGCCAGTAGTAGGGGCGGCAGTCTGGGAGAGCAGTACTTC
TRBD1 TRBJ1-1 TRBV9 . 14 CASSAGRRGLEAFF TGTGCCAGCAGCGCGGGGAGGAGGGGGCTTGAAGCTTTCTTT
TRBD1 TRBJ1-5 TRBV2 . 14 CASSATGVGQPQHF TGTGCCAGCAGTGCAACAGGGGTTGGGCAGCCCCAGCATTTT
. TRBJ2-3 TRBV10-3 . 15 CAISDEAGLTDTQYF TGTGCCATCAGTGATGAGGCGGGGTTGACAGATACGCAGTATTTT
TRBD1 TRBJ2-7 TRBV7-2 . 14 CASSLMTGAYEQYF TGTGCCAGCAGCTTAATGACAGGGGCCTACGAGCAGTACTTC
TRBD1 TRBJ1-1 TRBV18 . 14 CASSPPSDRAEAFF TGTGCCAGCTCACCCCCCTCCGACAGGGCTGAAGCTTTCTTT
. TRBJ1-5 TRBV7-2 . 17 CASSLVGRVRGDQPQHF TGTGCCAGCAGCTTAGTCGGCAGGGTACGGGGGGATCAGCCCCAGCATTTT
. TRBJ2-5 TRBV6-1 . 13 CASREYIQETQYF TGTGCCAGCAGAGAATACATCCAAGAGACCCAGTACTTC
. TRBJ1-3 TRBV4-1 . 15 CASSPRRASGNTIYF TGCGCCAGCAGCCCGCGGAGAGCCTCTGGAAACACCATATATTTT
. TRBJ1-2 TRBV18 . 14 CASSLGPGDYGYTF TGTGCCAGCTCACTGGGCCCGGGGGACTATGGCTACACCTTC
TRBD1 TRBJ2-2 TRBV28 . 17 CASSLWGTGGFTGELFF TGTGCCAGCAGTTTATGGGGCACAGGGGGGTTCACCGGGGAGCTGTTTTTT
TRBD1 TRBJ2-7 TRBV2 . 14 CASKGGQGVYEQYF TGTGCCAGCAAAGGTGGACAGGGTGTCTACGAGCAGTACTTC
TRBD2 TRBJ2-3 TRBV19 . 16 CASSRSGGRLTDTQYF TGTGCCAGCTCAAGGAGCGGGGGGCGCCTCACAGATACGCAGTATTTT
. TRBJ1-1 TRBV10-3 . 14 CAIKSGILNTEAFF TGTGCCATCAAGAGCGGCATCCTGAACACTGAAGCTTTCTTT
. TRBJ1-2 TRBV19 . 14 CASTLRGSSYGYTF TGTGCCAGTACTCTCAGGGGTTCGTCCTATGGCTACACCTTC
TRBD1 TRBJ2-7 TRBV6-5 . 15 CASSYGGTGWYEQYF TGTGCCAGCAGTTACGGAGGGACAGGGTGGTACGAGCAGTACTTC
. TRBJ1-1 TRBV20-1 . 11 CSARARTEAFF TGCAGTGCTAGAGCCAGGACTGAAGCTTTCTTT